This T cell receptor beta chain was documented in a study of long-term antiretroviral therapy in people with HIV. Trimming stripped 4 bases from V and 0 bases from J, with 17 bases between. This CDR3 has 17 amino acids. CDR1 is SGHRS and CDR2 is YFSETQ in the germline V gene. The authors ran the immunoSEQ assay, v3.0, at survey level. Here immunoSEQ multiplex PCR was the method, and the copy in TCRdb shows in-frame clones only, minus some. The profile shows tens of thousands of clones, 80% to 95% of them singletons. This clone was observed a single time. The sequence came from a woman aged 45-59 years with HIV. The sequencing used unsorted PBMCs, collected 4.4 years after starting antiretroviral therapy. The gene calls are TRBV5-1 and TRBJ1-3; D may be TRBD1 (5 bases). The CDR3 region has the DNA TGCGCCAGCAGCCCAGGTGAGGGGTGGAACTCTGGAAACACCATATATTTT. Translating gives CASSPGEGWNSGNTIYF.